Included here is one TCR beta chain sequence, with context. The sample is drawn from a study of blood T cell repertoires in COVID-19. The CDR3 length is 16 residues. Germline values: CDR1 MGHRA, CDR2 YSYEKL. Trimming removed 1 base at V and 2 bases at J, with 12 bases between. Some clones are missing from TCRdb's copy, which holds only in-frame ones; the method was immunoSEQ multiplex PCR. The table lists 470,000 or so clones, 85% to 90% of them singletons. Sequencing was done on a sample of peripheral blood. The J gene is TRBJ2-4, the V gene TRBV4-1; D gene ambiguous. The source of this sequence is a woman younger than 45 with acute or convalescent COVID-19. The CDR3 DNA is TGCGCCAGCAGCCAAGGCGAATCCGTTACCAAAAACATTCAGTACTTC. Translating it yields CASSQGESVTKNIQYF.